This T cell receptor beta chain was recovered during a study of Ad26.COV2.S vaccination and SARS-CoV-2 variants. Germline CDR1 is SGHRS and CDR2 is YFSETQ. V shed 1 base and J shed 7 bases, with 9 bases lying between them. CDR3 size: 13 residues. Method: immunoSEQ multiplex PCR; TCRdb's copy keeps in-frame clones and lacks some. The data show a few hundred thousand clones, with roughly 90% seen just once and 5% to 6.5% held by the top ten. Treatment reported: some 19 received Ad26.COV2.S at low or high dose, single or two shots; about five received placebo; per-sample allocation not given. After the first vaccine or placebo injection, samples were drawn on day 63. In Boston, the donor was an adult between 18-55 years of age.

The starting material was peripheral blood, obtained in a trial of Ad26.COV2.S vaccine versus placebo. This sequence originates from a person between 18 and 60 years old who received the Ad26.COV2.S COVID-19 vaccine or a placebo. This sequence joins TRBV5-1 and TRBJ2-1; D remains ambiguous. The CDR3 sequence: CASSLMDGNEQFF. CDR3 nucleotides: TGCGCCAGCAGCTTGATGGACGGGAATGAGCAGTTCTTC.